This T cell receptor beta chain was retrieved from a study of technical replicates of blood from four donors. The table came from immunoSEQ multiplex PCR; TCRdb's copy has only in-frame clones and leaves some out. The sample has more than 75,000 clones, approximately 96% seen once. This CDR3 comprises 11 residues. Trimming took 5 bases from V and 7 from J, leaving 11 bases between them. The V gene's germline CDR1 is SQVTM and CDR2 ANQGSEA. This chain uses TRBV29-1 with TRBJ1-2; D gene ambiguous. The TCR sequence derives from a human donor in good health. What was sequenced was T cells isolated from PBMCs. The CDR3 nucleotides read TGCAGCGTTTTAACAGCTCTTGGCTACACCTTC. This codes for CSVLTALGYTF.